A selection of T cell receptor beta chains follows, all from one sample in a study of blood T cell repertoires in COVID-19. Clones were read by immunoSEQ multiplex PCR, and TCRdb kept only the in-frame ones, dropping some. The table has more than 150,000 clones, 87% seen once. The sequencing input was PBMCs or T cells enriched from blood (not recorded which). All receptors derive from a woman aged 25 to 39 who had recovered from COVID-19. The CDR3 runs from the conserved cysteine through the conserved F or W. D genes are given only for firm matches. A row's size may be missing; if present it is once, few, many or a size class.

D,size,J,V,CDR3,DNA
.,many,TRBJ1-2,TRBV12-3/TRBV12-4,CASSGGNYGYTF,TGTGCCAGCAGCGGGGGTAACTATGGCTACACCTTC
.,.,TRBJ2-7,TRBV28,CATRGTAGPVHEQYF,TGTGCCACCCGGGGCACAGCGGGTCCGGTCCACGAGCAGTACTTC
TRBD1,once,TRBJ1-6,TRBV7-6,CASSLAPGQGSSPLHF,TGTGCCAGCAGCTTAGCCCCGGGACAGGGATCCTCACCCCTCCACTTT
.,.,TRBJ1-2,TRBV5-1,CASSLAVNGNYGYTF,TGCGCCAGCAGCTTGGCTGTTAACGGTAACTATGGCTACACCTTC
TRBD1,once,TRBJ2-3,TRBV5-5,CASSPGGGTDTQYF,TGTGCCAGCAGCCCAGGGGGTGGCACAGATACGCAGTATTTT
TRBD2,.,TRBJ2-5,TRBV28,CASSGRVAGGELETQYF,TGTGCCAGCAGTGGACGAGTTGCGGGAGGGGAACTTGAGACCCAGTACTTC
.,.,TRBJ1-5,TRBV6-1,CASSELGRRGNQPQHF,TGTGCCAGCAGTGAATTGGGGAGGCGCGGCAATCAGCCCCAGCATTTT
.,.,TRBJ1-1,TRBV5-1,CASSLDAGNTEAFF,TGCGCCAGCAGCTTGGACGCAGGTAACACTGAAGCTTTCTTT
.,.,TRBJ2-3,TRBV25-1,CASSPLGAGVEDTQYF,TGTGCCAGCAGTCCCCTTGGGGCAGGGGTAGAAGATACGCAGTATTTT
TRBD1,.,TRBJ2-6,TRBV11-3,CASSGTGAGANVLTF,TGTGCCAGCAGCGGCACAGGGGCTGGGGCCAACGTCCTGACTTTC
TRBD2,.,TRBJ2-5,TRBV6-2/TRBV6-3,CASSRREGVKETQYF,TGTGCCAGCAGCCGCCGGGAGGGGGTGAAGGAGACCCAGTACTTC
TRBD1,.,TRBJ1-2,TRBV5-1,CASSVGQEYGYTF,TGCGCCAGCAGCGTCGGACAGGAGTATGGCTACACCTTC
.,once,TRBJ1-2,TRBV25-1,CASSESQTYGYTF,TGTGCCAGCAGTGAATCCCAGACATATGGCTACACCTTC
.,.,TRBJ2-7,TRBV6-2/TRBV6-3,CASSLSGAGARYEQYF,TGTGCCAGCAGTTTAAGTGGCGCAGGGGCGCGCTACGAGCAGTACTTC
TRBD1,.,TRBJ1-4,TRBV29-1,CSVLTGDGGKLFF,TGCAGCGTCCTGACAGGGGATGGGGGAAAACTGTTTTTT
TRBD2,.,TRBJ2-2,TRBV6-5,CASSWSSGRTGELFF,TGTGCCAGCAGTTGGTCTAGCGGGAGGACCGGGGAGCTGTTTTTT
TRBD2,.,TRBJ2-1,TRBV7-2,CASSPTSGDSYNEQFF,TGTGCCAGCAGCCCCACTAGCGGGGATAGCTACAATGAGCAGTTCTTC
TRBD2,once,TRBJ2-2,TRBV4-3,CASSQAYSGRAGGELFF,TGCGCCAGCAGCCAAGCATATAGCGGGAGGGCCGGGGGGGAGCTGTTTTTT
TRBD2,.,TRBJ2-7,TRBV3-1/TRBV3-2,CASSQFLATPGGSYEQYF,TGTGCCAGCAGCCAATTCCTCGCCACGCCGGGAGGGTCCTACGAGCAGTACTTC
.,.,TRBJ1-6,TRBV6-6,CASSYTGLNSPLHF,TGTGCCAGCAGTTACACAGGCCTCAATTCACCCCTCCACTTT
.,.,TRBJ2-7,TRBV7-2,CASKPGTPGREQYF,TGTGCCAGCAAGCCTGGGACACCGGGACGCGAGCAGTACTTC
.,.,TRBJ1-6,TRBV4-1,CASSQAIFRSLNSPLHF,TGCGCCAGCAGCCAAGCAATTTTCAGATCTCTTAATTCACCCCTCCACTTT
.,few,TRBJ2-2,TRBV9,CASSGDSNTGELFF,TGTGCCAGCAGCGGAGACTCGAACACCGGGGAGCTGTTTTTT
.,.,TRBJ1-3,TRBV3-1/TRBV3-2,CASSQDTTSGNTIYF,TGTGCCAGCAGCCAAGATACAACATCAGGAAACACCATATATTTT
TRBD2,.,TRBJ2-7,TRBV20-1,CSASRGTRVNEQYF,TGCAGTGCTAGTCGAGGGACTAGGGTCAACGAGCAGTACTTC
TRBD1,.,TRBJ2-5,TRBV7-9,CASSTRDRGWETQYF,TGTGCCAGCAGCACTCGGGACAGGGGCTGGGAGACCCAGTACTTC
TRBD1,.,TRBJ1-5,TRBV30,CAWSVQGGLASPQHF,TGTGCCTGGAGTGTACAGGGGGGCCTTGCTTCTCCCCAGCATTTT
TRBD1,.,TRBJ2-7,TRBV7-8,CASSFARDRSRTYEQYF,TGTGCCAGCAGCTTCGCCCGGGACAGGAGCCGGACCTACGAGCAGTACTTC
.,.,TRBJ2-7,TRBV19,CASSIRPYEQYF,TGTGCCAGTAGTATCCGTCCGTACGAGCAGTACTTC
TRBD1,.,TRBJ1-2,TRBV4-3,CASSPRRTGRDGYTF,TGCGCCAGCAGCCCTAGACGGACAGGGCGTGATGGCTACACCTTC
.,.,TRBJ1-2,TRBV7-9,CASSSPLGLNYGYTF,TGTGCCAGCAGCTCCCCCTTAGGACTTAACTATGGCTACACCTTC
.,once,TRBJ1-4,TRBV5-1,CASSLGGANEKLFF,TGCGCCAGCAGCTTGGGAGGCGCAAATGAAAAACTGTTTTTT
.,.,TRBJ1-5,TRBV18,CASSPPGGTMKDGNQPQHF,TGTGCCAGCTCACCACCGGGGGGAACTATGAAAGACGGCAATCAGCCCCAGCATTTT
TRBD1,.,TRBJ1-1,TRBV18,CASSDRGPPNEAFF,TGTGCCAGCTCTGACAGGGGGCCCCCAAACGAAGCTTTCTTT
.,.,TRBJ1-1,TRBV7-2,CASSPIISVSTEAFF,TGTGCCAGCAGCCCTATCATAAGTGTAAGCACTGAAGCTTTCTTT
TRBD1,.,TRBJ2-3,TRBV11-2,CASSPWDRSTDTQYF,TGTGCCAGCAGCCCCTGGGACAGAAGCACAGATACGCAGTATTTT
.,.,TRBJ1-2,TRBV9,CASSPLWREVYGYTF,TGTGCCAGCAGCCCCCTGTGGAGGGAGGTCTATGGCTACACCTTC
.,.,TRBJ2-2,TRBV18,CASSPKTGNTGELFF,TGTGCCAGCTCACCAAAGACGGGAAACACCGGGGAGCTGTTTTTT
.,few,TRBJ2-1,TRBV4-1,CASSQDGGREQFF,TGCGCCAGCAGCCAAGATGGGGGGAGGGAGCAGTTCTTC
TRBD1,.,TRBJ1-2,TRBV7-2,CASSFGTGDYGYTF,TGTGCCAGCAGCTTCGGGACAGGGGACTATGGCTACACCTTC
.,.,TRBJ1-2,TRBV24-1,CATSGGGKDRLGHGYTF,TGTGCCACCAGTGGGGGGGGGAAAGACAGGCTTGGTCACGGCTACACCTTC
TRBD2,.,TRBJ2-1,TRBV9,CASSTSGGPRVEQFF,TGTGCCAGCAGCACTAGCGGGGGCCCGAGGGTTGAGCAGTTCTTC
TRBD1,.,TRBJ1-2,TRBV19,CASSRRTGWDGYTF,TGTGCCAGTAGTCGACGGACAGGGTGGGATGGCTACACCTTC
.,.,TRBJ1-3,TRBV7-6,CASSLTSVGVTSSGNTIYF,TGTGCCAGCAGCTTGACCTCGGTTGGAGTGACGTCCTCTGGAAACACCATATATTTT
TRBD1,.,TRBJ1-6,TRBV7-9,CASSPGGGNSPLHF,TGTGCCAGCAGCCCAGGGGGTGGGAATTCACCCCTCCACTTT
.,.,TRBJ2-5,TRBV5-5,CASSLVSVETQYF,TGTGCCAGCAGCTTGGTTAGTGTCGAGACCCAGTACTTC
TRBD1,.,TRBJ1-1,TRBV5-1,CASSKDRLVEAFF,TGCGCCAGCAGCAAGGACAGGTTGGTAGAAGCTTTCTTT
.,.,TRBJ1-5,TRBV7-8,CASSAGIDSNQPQHF,TGTGCCAGCAGCGCAGGCATCGATAGCAATCAGCCCCAGCATTTT
TRBD1,.,TRBJ1-5,TRBV19,CASSTGVGPQHF,TGTGCCAGTAGCACAGGGGTCGGGCCCCAGCATTTT
.,.,TRBJ2-1,TRBV9,CASSGPVSSYNEQFF,TGTGCCAGCAGCGGCCCGGTGAGCTCCTACAATGAGCAGTTCTTC
.,.,TRBJ1-2,TRBV6-5,CASRRGGNYGYTF,TGTGCCAGCAGACGAGGGGGTAACTATGGCTACACCTTC
TRBD1,.,TRBJ1-5,TRBV6-5,CASSRTGYSNQPQHF,TGTGCCAGCTCTAGGACAGGGTATAGCAATCAGCCCCAGCATTTT
.,.,TRBJ1-1,TRBV6-6,CASSDRKGNTEAFF,TGTGCCAGCAGTGACAGGAAGGGGAACACTGAAGCTTTCTTT
.,.,TRBJ2-7,TRBV19,CASSEGAHEQYF,TGTGCCAGTAGCGAGGGTGCCCACGAGCAGTACTTC